These 13 T cell receptor beta chains originate from one sample sequenced in a study of Ad26.COV2.S vaccination and SARS-CoV-2 variants. The table came from immunoSEQ multiplex PCR; TCRdb's copy has only in-frame clones and leaves some out. The sample includes 350,000 to 450,000 clones, approximately 90% of them seen just once. The treatment is: around 19 received Ad26.COV2.S at low or high dose, single or two shots; 5 received placebo; per-sample allocation not given. Samples were taken on day 63 after the first vaccine or placebo injection. Source: peripheral blood, taken in a trial of Ad26.COV2.S vaccine versus placebo. The receptors come from a person between 18 and 65 years old who received the Ad26.COV2.S COVID-19 vaccine or a placebo.

The V gene is TRBV5-1, the J gene TRBJ1-3; 9 positions match TRBD1. This CDR3 has 15 residues. Looked up from germline, CDR1 is SGHRS and CDR2 is YFSETQ. With V trimmed by 6 bases and J by 4 bases, 8 bases remained unmatched. In DNA, the CDR3 is TGCGCCAGCACGGACAGGGGAGTTGCGGGAAACACCATATATTTT. It codes for CASTDRGVAGNTIYF. Filled out from reference TRBV5-1 and TRBJ1-3, the complete variable domain reads KAGVTQTPRYLIKTRGQQVTLSCSPISGHRSVSWYQQTPGQGLQFLFEYFSETQRNKGNFPGRFSGRQFSNSRSEMNVSTLELGDSALYLCASTDRGVAGNTIYFGEGSWLTVV.

The rearrangement links TRBV7-2 to TRBJ2-3, with D unresolved. Per germline, CDR1 SGHTA and CDR2 FQGNSA. Trimming took 5 bases from V and 0 from J, leaving 9 bases between them. The length of the CDR3 is 14 residues. CDR3 loop: CASSRSRSTDTQYF. In DNA, the CDR3 is TGTGCCAGCAGCAGGAGTCGTAGCACAGATACGCAGTATTTT.

This sequence joins TRBV2 and TRBJ1-2; unclear D gene. CDR3 size: 13 residues. Trimming removed 0 bases from V and 7 bases from J, with 9 bases in between. Per germline, CDR1 SNHLY and CDR2 FYNNEI. The CDR3 DNA is TGTGCCAGCAGTGAAGCGCTTTCCGCTGGCTACACCTTC. Its translation: CASSEALSAGYTF.

The V gene is TRBV2, the J gene TRBJ1-5; 9 nucleotides line up with TRBD1. The germline V gene has CDR1 SNHLY and CDR2 FYNNEI. The CDR3 is made up of 15 amino acids. Trimming removed 5 bases from V and 3 bases from J; junction bases left unmatched: 5. In DNA, the CDR3 is TGTGCCAGCAGTTCGGACAGGGGTAACAATCAGCCCCAGCATTTT. This translates into CASSSDRGNNQPQHF. The full variable domain, completed using reference TRBV2 and TRBJ1-5, is EPEVTQTPSHQVTQMGQEVILRCVPISNHLYFYWYRQILGQKVEFLVSFYNNEISEKSEIFDDQFSVERPDGSNFTLKIRSTKLEDSAMYFCASSSDRGNNQPQHFGDGTRLSIL.

The chain is built from TRBV19 and TRBJ2-3; TRBD1 aligns across 10 bases. This CDR3 has 14 amino acids. CDR1 LNHDA and CDR2 SQIVND come from the germline V gene (reference sequence). Trimming cost V 5 bases and J 4 bases; bases outside gene matches: 3. The CDR3 sequence is CASSSGTGADTQYF. CDR3 coding DNA: TGTGCCAGTAGTTCCGGGACAGGGGCAGATACGCAGTATTTT.

This rearrangement joins TRBV6-2 or TRBV6-3 to TRBJ2-7, with a tentative D call TRBD1 (6 bases). The CDR3 is 15 residues long. CDR1 is MNHEY, CDR2 SVGEGT, per germline. The ends were cut back, 4 bases at V and 2 bases at J, with 15 bases in the middle. The CDR3 DNA reads TGTGCCAGCAGTTCCCTCCGGGACAACACCTACGAGCAGTACTTC. It translates to CASSSLRDNTYEQYF.

The V and J genes are TRBV11-2 and TRBJ2-1; D call uncertain. Between the trimmed V and J ends, which lost 3 bases and 8 bases, there was a span of 5 bases. The germline gives CDR1 SGHAT, CDR2 FQNNGV. The CDR3 is made up of 11 amino acids. CDR3 bases: TGTGCCAGCAGCTTGGTTGATGAGCAGTTCTTC. This codes for CASSLVDEQFF.

The genes are TRBV5-4 and TRBJ2-1; weak D call: TRBD1 (8 bases). Germline loops: CDR1 SGHNT, CDR2 YYREEE (reference sequence). The CDR3 covers 16 residues. V dropped 4 bases and J dropped 1 base, with 15 bases sitting between them. This chain's CDR3 is CASSAQGGKSYNEQFF. The CDR3, as DNA: TGTGCCAGCAGCGCACAGGGGGGGAAATCCTACAATGAGCAGTTCTTC. The variable domain in full, with the rest retrieved from reference TRBV5-4 and TRBJ2-1, is ETGVTQSPTHLIKTRGQQVTLRCSSQSGHNTVSWYQQALGQGPQFIFQYYREEENGRGNFPPRFSGLQFPNYSSELNVNALELDDSALYLCASSAQGGKSYNEQFFGPGTRLTVL.

The gene calls are TRBV9 and TRBJ2-2; D is possibly TRBD2 (6 bases). Trimming stripped 1 base from V and 0 bases from J, with 10 bases between. The CDR3 has 16 amino acids. Germline CDR1 and CDR2: SGDLS and YYNGEE. For the CDR3, the DNA is TGTGCCAGCAGCGTATCGGCGGGATCGAACACCGGGGAGCTGTTTTTT. Translated: CASSVSAGSNTGELFF.

The chain combines TRBV7-2 with TRBJ1-4, with a possible D match to TRBD1 (6 bases). CDR3 length: 15 residues. Trimming took off 5 bases at V and 6 bases at J, with 16 bases between the two ends. Germline CDR1 and CDR2: SGHTA and FQGNSA. Here the CDR3 DNA reads TGTGCCAGCAGCAGTAGAGGGGCAGGGGATGAAAAACTGTTTTTT. It is translated as CASSSRGAGDEKLFF.

The chain is built from TRBV6-1 and TRBJ2-2; 8 bases map to TRBD2. The V segment lost 0 bases and the J segment 3 bases; nucleotides outside the gene matches: 6. CDR1 is MNHNS and CDR2 is SASEGT in the germline V gene. The CDR3 runs to 17 residues. The CDR3 region has the DNA TGTGCCAGCAGTGAAGCGATAGCGGGGTCGGACACCGGGGAGCTGTTTTTT. As protein: CASSEAIAGSDTGELFF.

The V and J genes are TRBV7-3 and TRBJ1-6; TRBD1 agrees at 9 bases. There are 16 residues in the CDR3. J lost 5 bases, V lost 4 bases, and 6 bases had no gene match. The V gene's germline CDR1 is SGHTA and CDR2 FQGTGA. The CDR3 loop reads CASSSSGQGNNSPLHF. The DNA for the CDR3 is TGTGCCAGCAGCTCCAGCGGACAGGGGAATAATTCACCCCTCCACTTT.

The V and J genes are TRBV9 and TRBJ2-1; D is ambiguous. The germline CDR1 and CDR2 sequences are SGDLS and YYNGEE. Trimming removed 5 bases from V and 5 bases from J, with 8 bases in between. CDR3 length: 12 residues. The CDR3 DNA reads TGTGCCAGCAGAAATCAGGACAATGAGCAGTTCTTC. This sequence encodes CASRNQDNEQFF.